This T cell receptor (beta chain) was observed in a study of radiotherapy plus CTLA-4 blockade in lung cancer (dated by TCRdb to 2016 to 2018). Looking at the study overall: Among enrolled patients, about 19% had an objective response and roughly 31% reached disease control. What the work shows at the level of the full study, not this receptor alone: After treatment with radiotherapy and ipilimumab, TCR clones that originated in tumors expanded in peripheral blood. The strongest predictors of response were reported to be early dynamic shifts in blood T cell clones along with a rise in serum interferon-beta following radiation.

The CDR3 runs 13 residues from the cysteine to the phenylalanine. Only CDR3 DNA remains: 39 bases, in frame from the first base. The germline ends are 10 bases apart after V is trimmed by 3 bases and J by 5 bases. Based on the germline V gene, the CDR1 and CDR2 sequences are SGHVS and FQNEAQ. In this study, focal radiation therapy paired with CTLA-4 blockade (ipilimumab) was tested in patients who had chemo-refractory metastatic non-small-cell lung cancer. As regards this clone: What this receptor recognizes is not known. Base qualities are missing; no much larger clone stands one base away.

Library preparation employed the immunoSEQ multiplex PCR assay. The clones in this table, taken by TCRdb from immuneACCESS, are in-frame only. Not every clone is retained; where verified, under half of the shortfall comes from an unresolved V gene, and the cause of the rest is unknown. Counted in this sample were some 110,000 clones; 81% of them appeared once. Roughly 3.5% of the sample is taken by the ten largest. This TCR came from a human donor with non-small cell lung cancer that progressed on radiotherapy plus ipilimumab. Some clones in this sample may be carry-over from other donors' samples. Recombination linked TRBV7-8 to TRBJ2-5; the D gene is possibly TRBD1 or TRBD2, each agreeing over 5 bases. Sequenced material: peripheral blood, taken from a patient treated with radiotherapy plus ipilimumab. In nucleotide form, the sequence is TGTGCCAGCAGCTTTAAAGGGGACGAGACCCAGTACTTC. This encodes CASSFKGDETQYF.